This T cell receptor beta chain was recovered during a study of T cells in Graves' hyperthyroidism and ophthalmopathy. About the research overall: Peripheral blood was taken when the disease was first diagnosed, before any treatment began.

From RNA transcripts, TCR beta CDR3 regions were amplified. HTBI primers were used for first-round RT-PCR of the TCR CDR3. Each CDR3 protein gets one entry after TCRdb re-called the multiplex PCR reads with MiXCR. The profile shows over 150,000 distinct CDR3 sequences, about 15% of them singletons. Sequencing input: blood. The receptor was derived from a woman between 45 and 60 years old with Graves' hyperthyroidism.

The CDR3 is CASSPSGGLREQFF. The CDR3 nucleotides are TGTGCCAGCAGCCCCTCTGGAGGGCTTCGGGAGCAGTTCTTC. V is TRBV7-9 and J is TRBJ2-1, with TRBD2 as a possible D gene (6 bases). Trimming cost V 5 bases and J 10 bases, with 18 bases left between them. Germline V gene data show CDR1 as SEHNR and CDR2 as FQNEAQ (reference sequence). The CDR3 sequence is 14 residues long.